Listed below are T cell receptor beta chains from one sample, sequenced in a study of blood T cell repertoires in COVID-19. Clones were sequenced by immunoSEQ multiplex PCR, and TCRdb holds only the in-frame ones, with some missing. The sample includes approximately 28,000 clones, about 84% of them seen just once. Specimen: peripheral blood. These receptors all stem from a woman aged 60 to 75 with acute or convalescent COVID-19. CDR3s include the opening cysteine and the closing phenylalanine or tryptophan. D genes are given only for firm matches. Some rows mark clone size as missing; the rest say once, few, many or name a class of expanded clone.

size,J,V,D,CDR3,DNA
NA,TRBJ1-5,TRBV29-1,TRBD1,CSASTGRNQPQHF,TGCAGCGCATCGACAGGGAGAAACCAGCCCCAGCATTTT
NA,TRBJ2-5,TRBV7-3,TRBD2,CASSLSSGSETQYF,TGTGCCAGCAGCTTAAGTAGCGGGTCGGAGACCCAGTACTTC
NA,TRBJ2-1,TRBV19,NA,CASSSSGVPWEQFF,TGTGCCAGTAGTTCCTCAGGGGTACCCTGGGAGCAGTTCTTC
NA,TRBJ2-3,TRBV29-1,NA,CSVEGNSDTQYF,TGCAGCGTTGAGGGCAACTCAGACACGCAGTATTTT
NA,TRBJ2-1,TRBV24-1,TRBD1,CATSDKTSGGVSYNEQFF,TGTGCCACCAGTGATAAGACCTCAGGGGGTGTTTCCTACAATGAGCAGTTCTTC
NA,TRBJ1-3,TRBV5-6,NA,CASSLYRGATGNTIYF,TGTGCCAGCAGCTTGTATCGGGGGGCAACTGGAAACACCATATATTTT
NA,TRBJ2-7,TRBV28,TRBD2,CASSPTGGAPYEQYF,TGTGCCAGCAGTCCCACGGGGGGGGCGCCGTACGAGCAGTACTTC
once,TRBJ2-5,TRBV6-5,NA,CASTLRGARETQYF,TGTGCCAGCACTTTACGGGGGGCTCGAGAGACCCAGTACTTC
NA,TRBJ1-2,TRBV5-1,NA,CASSLEGDYGYTF,TGCGCCAGCAGCTTGGAAGGAGACTATGGCTACACCTTC
NA,TRBJ2-3,TRBV13,NA,CASSPGQLLVDTQYF,TGTGCCAGCAGCCCAGGACAGCTTCTGGTAGATACGCAGTATTTT
NA,TRBJ2-5,TRBV28,TRBD1,CASSQSTGAGTQYF,TGTGCCAGCAGCCAGTCGACAGGGGCCGGGACCCAGTACTTC
NA,TRBJ1-2,TRBV11-2,TRBD1,CASSPTTGGYGYTF,TGTGCCAGCAGCCCCACGACAGGGGGGTATGGCTACACCTTC
once,TRBJ1-1,TRBV5-1,TRBD1,CASSVTGMNTEAFF,TGCGCCAGCAGCGTGACAGGGATGAACACTGAAGCTTTCTTT
NA,TRBJ1-3,TRBV10-3,NA,CAIQGGLSGNTIYF,TGTGCCATCCAAGGCGGCCTCTCTGGAAACACCATATATTTT
NA,TRBJ2-2,TRBV7-2,NA,CASSLAGTNTGELFF,TGTGCCAGCAGCTTGGCGGGGACGAACACCGGGGAGCTGTTTTTT
NA,TRBJ1-2,TRBV19,NA,CASSTGQLGYYGYTF,TGTGCCAGTAGTACGGGACAACTGGGTTACTATGGCTACACCTTC
few,TRBJ2-5,TRBV7-9,TRBD2,CASSLGGTPTETQYF,TGTGCCAGCAGCTTGGGGGGGACTCCCACCGAGACCCAGTACTTC
NA,TRBJ2-5,TRBV5-1,TRBD2,CASSFGGIQETQYF,TGCGCCAGCAGCTTCGGGGGGATTCAAGAGACCCAGTACTTC
NA,TRBJ2-2,TRBV18,NA,CASSSNTGELFF,TGTGCCAGCTCAAGCAACACCGGGGAGCTGTTTTTT
few,TRBJ1-2,TRBV6-5,NA,CASSPSTGNYGYTF,TGTGCCAGCAGCCCCTCCACAGGAAACTATGGCTACACCTTC
NA,TRBJ2-5,TRBV7-2,TRBD2,CASSLALAGGQETQYF,TGTGCCAGCAGCTTAGCTCTAGCGGGGGGGCAAGAGACCCAGTACTTC
NA,TRBJ2-5,TRBV28,TRBD2,CASSLSGVQETQYF,TGTGCCAGCAGTCTTAGCGGGGTCCAAGAGACCCAGTACTTC
NA,TRBJ2-7,TRBV7-2,TRBD2,CASSQRGGVRYEQYF,TGTGCCAGCAGCCAGCGGGGGGGAGTCCGCTACGAGCAGTACTTC
NA,TRBJ1-2,TRBV21-1,NA,CASSIRTGEGYTF,TGTGCCAGCAGTATCAGGACAGGGGAGGGCTACACCTTC
NA,TRBJ2-3,TRBV3-1/TRBV3-2,NA,CASSQGGGTDTQYF,TGTGCCAGCAGCCAAGGGGGGGGCACAGATACGCAGTATTTT
NA,TRBJ1-1,TRBV5-5,NA,CASSFHSGNTEAFF,TGTGCCAGCAGCTTTCATTCAGGCAACACTGAAGCTTTCTTT
NA,TRBJ1-2,TRBV5-4,NA,CASSYDRNYGYTF,TGTGCCAGCAGCTACGACAGGAACTATGGCTACACCTTC
NA,TRBJ1-2,TRBV20-1,NA,CSASNRVGADYGYTF,TGCAGTGCTAGTAATAGGGTGGGAGCCGACTATGGCTACACCTTC
few,TRBJ1-3,TRBV12-5,NA,CASGQGFTNTIYF,TGTGCTAGTGGCCAGGGGTTTACAAACACCATATATTTT
NA,TRBJ1-2,TRBV19,TRBD1,CASSIQGVINYGYTF,TGTGCCAGTAGCATTCAGGGGGTGATTAACTATGGCTACACCTTC
NA,TRBJ2-7,TRBV28,NA,CASSLWPVERSYEQYF,TGTGCCAGCAGTTTATGGCCGGTAGAGAGGTCCTACGAGCAGTACTTC
NA,TRBJ1-1,TRBV6-1,NA,CASSEPYRAEAFF,TGTGCCAGCAGTGAACCCTATCGGGCTGAAGCTTTCTTT
once,TRBJ1-4,TRBV6-5,NA,CASRDIRGGNEKLFF,TGTGCCAGCAGAGACATAAGGGGTGGTAATGAAAAACTGTTTTTT
NA,TRBJ1-2,TRBV9,TRBD1,CASSVDVGTGQNYGYTF,TGTGCCAGCAGCGTAGATGTTGGGACGGGACAGAACTATGGCTACACCTTC
few,TRBJ1-6,TRBV5-4,TRBD1,CASSLWGQYSPLHF,TGTGCCAGCAGCTTGTGGGGACAGTATTCACCCCTCCACTTT
NA,TRBJ1-3,TRBV18,NA,CASSERDSGNTIYF,TGTGCCAGCTCAGAGCGAGACTCTGGAAACACCATATATTTT
NA,TRBJ1-1,TRBV7-9,NA,CASSLEQMNTEAFF,TGTGCCAGCAGCTTAGAACAGATGAACACTGAAGCTTTCTTT
once,TRBJ1-2,TRBV30,NA,CAWRDTNYGYTF,TGTGCCTGGAGAGACACAAACTATGGCTACACCTTC
NA,TRBJ1-5,TRBV6-5,NA,CASRDEGARNQPQHF,TGTGCCAGCAGGGACGAAGGGGCCCGCAATCAGCCCCAGCATTTT
NA,TRBJ2-7,TRBV4-2,TRBD2,CASSHWGSGGAYEQYF,TGTGCCAGCAGCCATTGGGGTAGCGGGGGGGCCTACGAGCAGTACTTC
few,TRBJ1-1,TRBV6-5,TRBD1,CASSRDSEAFF,TGTGCCAGCAGCCGGGACAGTGAAGCTTTCTTT